The 26 T cell receptor beta chains listed next were all sequenced from one sample in a study of T cell responses to AZD1222 COVID-19 vaccine. Clones were read by immunoSEQ multiplex PCR, and TCRdb kept only the in-frame ones, dropping some. The data contain 140,000 to 150,000 clones, over 75% of them singletons. The sequences come from peripheral blood, collected on day 0 of AZD1222 vaccination. The origin of the receptors is an adult in good health.

CDR3 loop: CASSLFGTRSYNEQFF. For the CDR3, the DNA is TGTGCCAGCAGCTTGTTCGGGACTAGGTCCTACAATGAGCAGTTCTTC. This rearrangement joins TRBV7-2 to TRBJ2-1, with 8 bases lining up with TRBD2. Losses at the gene ends were 3 bases for V and 1 base for J; bases not matched to a gene: 5. Germline values: CDR1 SGHTA, CDR2 FQGNSA. The CDR3 runs to 16 residues.

The CDR3 sequence: CASSDWDSYSGNTIYF. For the CDR3, the DNA is TGTGCCAGCAGCGATTGGGACTCCTACTCTGGAAACACCATATATTTT. This chain connects TRBV9 to TRBJ1-3, with a tentative D call TRBD1 (5 bases). V was shortened by 3 bases and J by 0 bases, with 13 bases between the two germline ends. The germline CDR1 and CDR2 sequences are SGDLS and YYNGEE. The CDR3 is 16 residues long.

The chain combines TRBV30 with TRBJ2-5; maybe TRBD1 (5 bases). Germline V lookup: CDR1 GTSNPN, CDR2 SVGIG (reference sequence). V shed 0 bases and J shed 3 bases, with 8 bases lying between them. The CDR3 is 13 residues long. The CDR3 DNA follows: TGTGCCTGGAGTGTAGACAGCGAAGAGACCCAGTACTTC. This translates into CAWSVDSEETQYF.

The chain recombines TRBV18 with TRBJ1-3; D not certain. The CDR3 runs 14 residues. Trimming took 0 bases from V and 4 from J, leaving 7 bases between them. Germline CDR1 KGHSH, CDR2 LQKENI. The CDR3 loop is CASSPPMEGNTIYF. CDR3 nucleotides: TGTGCCAGCTCACCACCTATGGAAGGAAACACCATATATTTT.

This clone turned up a few times. This rearrangement joins TRBV7-9 to TRBJ1-1, with 7 bases matching TRBD1. J gave up 10 bases and V 5 bases, and 7 bases lay outside the gene matches. The CDR3 sequence is 12 residues long. Germline values: CDR1 SEHNR, CDR2 FQNEAQ (reference sequence). The CDR3 DNA reads as TGTGCCAGCAGCCCAGGGGGTTATGTAGCTTTCTTT. It yields the protein CASSPGGYVAFF.

This chain's CDR3 is CASSWGVGYNEQFF. As DNA, the CDR3 is TGTGCCAGTAGTTGGGGGGTGGGTTACAATGAGCAGTTCTTC. The chain carries TRBV19 and TRBJ2-1; D perhaps matches TRBD2 (6 bases). CDR1 LNHDA and CDR2 SQIVND come from the germline V gene (reference sequence). The CDR3 has 14 residues. Trimming left V 5 bases short and J 4 bases short, with 12 bases between.

The chain joins TRBV6-5 to TRBJ2-7; 10 nucleotides agree with TRBD1. Germline lookup yields CDR1 MNHEY and CDR2 SVGAGI. This CDR3 has 15 amino acids. V lost 4 bases, J lost 5 bases, and 8 bases stayed unmatched. CDR3 coding DNA: TGTGCCAGCAGTTTGTCCGGGACAGGGGTCGACGAGCAGTACTTC. Encoded protein: CASSLSGTGVDEQYF.

V is TRBV28 and J is TRBJ2-5; the D gene is possibly TRBD1 (5 bases). V was pared by 5 bases and J by 5 bases, with 15 bases between. CDR3 size: 14 residues. The germline gives CDR1 MDHEN, CDR2 SYDVKM. The CDR3 DNA reads as TGTGCCAGCAGTGATTCAATGGGGCCGGAGACCCAGTACTTC. Its protein product is CASSDSMGPETQYF.

CDR3 in DNA: TGTGCCAGCAGCTCCGGACTAACTACTGAAGCTTTCTTT. Its protein product is CASSSGLTTEAFF. This sequence joins TRBV11-2 and TRBJ1-1; D ambiguous. Germline CDR1 and CDR2: SGHAT and FQNNGV. The CDR3 length is 13 residues. With 4 bases removed from V and 5 bases from J, the gap between germline ends came to 11 bases.

The chain joins TRBV2 to TRBJ2-1; tentative D call: TRBD2 (6 bases). V was shortened by 0 bases and J by 15 bases, with 12 bases between the two germline ends. The V gene's germline CDR1 is SNHLY and CDR2 FYNNEI. This CDR3 comprises 12 residues. CDR3 in amino acids: CASSEAGGRPFF. DNA of the CDR3: TGTGCCAGCAGTGAAGCGGGGGGTAGGCCGTTCTTC.

J is TRBJ2-7 and V is TRBV19; 8 nucleotides line up with TRBD1. Trimming removed 4 bases from V and 2 bases from J; junction bases left unmatched: 4. The CDR3 runs to 14 residues. Germline V gives CDR1 LNHDA, CDR2 SQIVND (reference sequence). CDR3 coding DNA: TGTGCCAGTAGTACGGACAGGGAAACCTACGAGCAGTACTTC. Translation: CASSTDRETYEQYF. Based on the CDR3 plus reference TRBV19 and TRBJ2-7, the full variable domain is DGGITQSPKYLFRKEGQNVTLSCEQNLNHDAMYWYRQDPGQGLRLIYYSQIVNDFQKGDIAEGYSVSREKKESFPLTVTSAQKNPTAFYLCASSTDRETYEQYFGPGTRLTVT.

This chain links TRBV29-1 with TRBJ1-2; tentative D call: TRBD1 (6 bases). Trimming removed 7 bases from V and 4 bases from J, with 13 bases in between. This CDR3 has 12 residues. Germline CDR1 is SQVTM and CDR2 is ANQGSEA. The CDR3, as DNA: TGCAGCGGGGTAACAGGGCTCTATGGCTACACCTTC. It yields the protein CSGVTGLYGYTF.

The rearrangement uses TRBV28 and TRBJ1-5, with TRBD1 identical over 9 bases. J gave up 4 bases and V 3 bases, and 7 bases lay outside the gene matches. CDR1 is MDHEN and CDR2 is SYDVKM in the germline V gene. CDR3 length equals 16 residues. CDR3 protein: CASSFLGQGQNQPQHF. CDR3 DNA: TGTGCCAGCAGTTTTCTCGGACAGGGGCAAAATCAGCCCCAGCATTTT.

The chain joins TRBV3-1 (or the pseudogene TRBV3-2) to TRBJ1-2; no definite D call. Trimming removed 3 bases from V and 4 bases from J, with 6 bases in between. Germline V lookup: CDR1 LGHDT, CDR2 YNNKEL (reference sequence). The CDR3 is 12 amino acids. The CDR3 sequence is CASSQAGYGYTF. The CDR3 region has the DNA TGTGCCAGCAGCCAGGCGGGCTATGGCTACACCTTC.

The rearrangement joins TRBV3-1 (or the pseudogene TRBV3-2) to TRBJ2-7; the match to TRBD1 covers 10 bases. Germline-derived CDR1 and CDR2 are LGHDT and YNNKEL (reference sequence). V shed 4 bases and J 4 bases; nucleotides not matched to a gene: 7. This CDR3 is 15 amino acids long. The chain's CDR3 is CASSPRQGARYEQYF. CDR3 nucleotide sequence: TGTGCCAGCAGCCCCCGACAGGGGGCACGGTACGAGCAGTACTTC.

The V call is TRBV27, the J call TRBJ1-4, with 7 positions matching TRBD1. In germline, CDR1 is MNHEY, CDR2 SMNVEV (reference sequence). The CDR3 consists of 14 residues. V was pared by 5 bases and J by 6 bases, with 6 bases of the junction left unmatched. CDR3 in amino acids: CASSLSTGDEKLFF. DNA for the CDR3: TGTGCCAGCAGTCTTAGTACAGGGGATGAAAAACTGTTTTTT.

The chain couples TRBV30 to TRBJ2-7; either TRBD1 or TRBD2 may fit D (5 bases each). The CDR3 covers 12 residues. The V gene's germline CDR1 is GTSNPN and CDR2 SVGIG (reference sequence). V lost 5 bases, J lost 7 bases, and 15 bases lay in between. This CDR3 reads CAWARGVSEQYF. The DNA for the CDR3 is TGTGCCTGGGCCCGAGGGGTTAGTGAGCAGTACTTC.

This clone showed up just a few times. V and J are TRBV6-5 and TRBJ1-1; D gene uncertain. This CDR3 comprises 13 residues. The V gene's germline CDR1 is MNHEY and CDR2 SVGAGI. V was cut by 7 bases and J by 0 bases, with 9 bases left in between. CDR3 sequence reads: CASMDYLNTEAFF. The CDR3 DNA reads as TGTGCCAGCATGGACTATCTGAACACTGAAGCTTTCTTT.

This clone was observed a few times. The chain couples TRBV2 to TRBJ1-5, with TRBD1 matching 7 bases. The ends lost 6 bases at V and 6 bases at J; junction bases unmatched: 11. CDR3 length: 15 residues. Germline assignment: CDR1 SNHLY and CDR2 FYNNEI. CDR3 DNA sequence: TGTGCCAGCAGCGGGGGACAGCCCGAAAGTCAGCCCCAGCATTTT. Its protein product is CASSGGQPESQPQHF.

The gene calls are TRBV2 and TRBJ2-3; no firm D call. Germline V gene data show CDR1 as SNHLY and CDR2 as FYNNEI. The CDR3 consists of 12 residues. With 1 base removed from V and 14 bases from J, the gap between germline ends came to 13 bases. Here the CDR3 reads CASSEGQVAPYF. CDR3 DNA: TGTGCCAGCAGTGAAGGGCAGGTAGCCCCGTATTTT.

This clone was seen just once. V and J are TRBV3-1 (or the pseudogene TRBV3-2) and TRBJ1-1; the D gene is possibly TRBD1 (6 bases). This CDR3 has 12 amino acids. Trimming left V 1 base short and J 11 bases short, with 11 bases between. Germline CDR1 LGHDT, CDR2 YNNKEL (reference sequence). Here the CDR3 reads CASSQGNRAAFF. The CDR3 region has the DNA TGTGCCAGCAGCCAAGGCAACAGGGCGGCTTTCTTT.

The rearrangement links TRBV30 to TRBJ1-5; weak D call: TRBD1 (6 bases). V gave up 2 bases and J gave up 5 bases, with 16 bases separating them. In germline, CDR1 is GTSNPN, CDR2 SVGIG (reference sequence). CDR3 length: 15 residues. The CDR3: CAWSSQGGGDQPQHF. CDR3 nucleotide sequence: TGTGCCTGGAGTTCCCAAGGGGGTGGAGATCAGCCCCAGCATTTT.

This clone was found a few times. The chain uses TRBV28 and TRBJ2-2, with D possibly matching TRBD2 (5 bases). Trimming stripped 10 bases from V and 4 bases from J, with 22 bases between. Germline V lookup: CDR1 MDHEN, CDR2 SYDVKM. The CDR3 sequence is 16 residues long. The CDR3 reads CATPLKSDGGTGELFF. In DNA form, the CDR3 reads TGTGCCACCCCTCTCAAGAGCGATGGAGGCACCGGGGAGCTGTTTTTT.

This chain links TRBV19 with TRBJ2-1, with D uncertain. CDR1 is LNHDA, CDR2 SQIVND, per germline (reference sequence). V dropped 7 bases and J dropped 4 bases, with 11 bases sitting between them. This CDR3 spans 13 amino acids. As DNA, the CDR3 is TGTGCCAGTACGAGCTACAATTACAATGAGCAGTTCTTC. It specifies CASTSYNYNEQFF.

The V call is TRBV4-1, the J call TRBJ1-3; possibly TRBD1 for D (6 bases). Trimming removed 0 bases at V and 4 bases at J, with 16 bases between. There are 17 residues in the CDR3. CDR1 MGHRA and CDR2 YSYEKL come from the germline V gene. The CDR3 is CASSQDPLTGKGNTIYF. In nucleotides, the CDR3 is TGCGCCAGCAGCCAAGATCCCCTGACAGGAAAAGGAAACACCATATATTTT.

The CDR3 loop is CASRRGQGASRQETQYF. The CDR3 coding sequence is TGTGCCAGCAGACGGGGACAGGGGGCCTCGCGCCAAGAGACCCAGTACTTC. The genes are TRBV2 and TRBJ2-5; 12 positions match TRBD1. The CDR3 has 17 residues. Looked up from germline, CDR1 is SNHLY and CDR2 is FYNNEI. J was trimmed by 1 base and V by 6 bases; bases with no gene match: 9.